The clone carrying this TCR beta chain was recorded many times. Antigen unknown. The data originate from a study of early T cells in non-severe SARS-CoV-2 infection. Background on the study: The input, bulk RNA from unsorted whole blood, was sequenced, and chains were unpaired.

Findings of the study overall: VDJdb matching favored anti-spike CD8 responses, missing private and CD4 specificities.

The protocol attached unique molecular identifiers to individual cDNA molecules. MiXCR, applied by TCRdb to the 5' RACE reads, yields one record per CDR3 protein. This table has approximately 70,000 distinct CDR3 sequences, about 10% appearing once. CDR1 and CDR2 from the germline V gene are SQVTM and ANQGSEA. Trimming took off 1 base at V and 5 bases at J, with 12 bases between the two ends. The CDR3 is 13 residues long. The source of this sequence is an adult who was a healthcare worker with PCR-confirmed SARS-CoV-2 infection or an uninfected control (not recorded which). Sequencing was performed on whole blood, taken at baseline. The chain employs TRBV29-1 and TRBJ2-7; maybe TRBD2 (5 bases). CDR3 coding DNA: TGCAGCGTTGAAGGTAGAGGGCTACACGAGCAGTACTTC. Protein sequence: CSVEGRGLHEQYF.